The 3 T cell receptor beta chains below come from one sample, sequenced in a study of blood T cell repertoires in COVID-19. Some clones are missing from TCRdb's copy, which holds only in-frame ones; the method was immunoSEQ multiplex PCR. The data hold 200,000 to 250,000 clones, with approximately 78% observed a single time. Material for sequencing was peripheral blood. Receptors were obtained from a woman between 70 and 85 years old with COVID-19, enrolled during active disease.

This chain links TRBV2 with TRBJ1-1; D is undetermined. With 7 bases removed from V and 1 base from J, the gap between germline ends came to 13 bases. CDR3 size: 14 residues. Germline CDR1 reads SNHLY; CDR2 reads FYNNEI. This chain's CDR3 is CASKEELRNTEAFF. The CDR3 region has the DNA TGTGCCAGCAAGGAAGAACTAAGGAACACTGAAGCTTTCTTT.

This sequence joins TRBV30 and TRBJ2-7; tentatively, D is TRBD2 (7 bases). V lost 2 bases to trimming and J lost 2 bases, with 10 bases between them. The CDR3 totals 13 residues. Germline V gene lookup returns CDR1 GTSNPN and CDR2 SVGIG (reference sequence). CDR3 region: CAWSTGGPYEQYF. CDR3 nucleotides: TGTGCCTGGAGTACGGGGGGCCCCTACGAGCAGTACTTC.

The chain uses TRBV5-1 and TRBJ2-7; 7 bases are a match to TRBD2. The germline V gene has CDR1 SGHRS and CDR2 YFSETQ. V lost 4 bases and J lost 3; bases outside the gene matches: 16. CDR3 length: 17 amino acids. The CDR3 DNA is TGCGCCAGCAGCCCCTTCTTGTCAGCGGGAAGGGACTACGAGCAGTACTTC. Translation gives CASSPFLSAGRDYEQYF. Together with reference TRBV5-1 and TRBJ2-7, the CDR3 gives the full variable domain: KAGVTQTPRYLIKTRGQQVTLSCSPISGHRSVSWYQQTPGQGLQFLFEYFSETQRNKGNFPGRFSGRQFSNSRSEMNVSTLELGDSALYLCASSPFLSAGRDYEQYFGPGTRLTVT.